This T cell receptor (beta chain) was profiled in a study of T cells in Graves' hyperthyroidism and ophthalmopathy. Findings and caveats of the study: A model of 13 V-J pairs discriminated ophthalmopathy from stable hyperthyroidism.

In the case of this clonotype: The antigen remains unidentified.

What was amplified from RNA transcripts were TCR beta CDR3 regions. The HTBI primer set was used in a first-round RT-PCR of the TCR CDR3. TCRdb recomputed calls from the multiplex PCR reads with MiXCR, one row per CDR3 protein. The table lists about 96,000 distinct CDR3 sequences, around 50% of them singletons. This sequence was found in a woman aged 40 to 50 with Graves' hyperthyroidism. Sequences were obtained from blood.

The CDR3 protein is CASSQAQTGGSGANVLTF. The CDR3 nucleotides are TGTGCCAGCAGCCAAGCTCAGACAGGGGGCTCTGGGGCCAACGTCCTGACTTTC. V and J are TRBV7-9 and TRBJ2-6; 9 bases line up with TRBD1. Germline V gives CDR1 SEHNR, CDR2 FQNEAQ (reference sequence). Trimming cost V 5 bases and J 0 bases; bases outside gene matches: 8. The length of the CDR3 is 18 residues.